These T cell receptor beta chains were read from a single sample in a study of T cells after yellow fever vaccination. Using its own MiXCR run on the 5' RACE reads, TCRdb lists one record per CDR3 protein. Of a few hundred thousand distinct CDR3 sequences detected, more than 3% appear once; the ten largest clones hold around 24%. The material sequenced was PBMCs, taken on the day of the yellow fever booster vaccination. Every receptor here comes from a man younger than 35 who received the YFV17D yellow fever vaccine. Both conserved end residues are part of each CDR3. The D gene is left open where the match is weak. Clone sizes are given selectively: once, few, many, or a class where the clone is expanded.

J	length	V	D	size	CDR3	DNA
TRBJ1-1	14	TRBV28	NA	few	CASSLIAGLPEAFF	TGTGCCAGCAGTTTAATAGCGGGCCTCCCTGAAGCTTTCTTT
TRBJ1-2	13	TRBV7-8	NA	many	CASTAVAFYGYTF	TGTGCCAGCACCGCAGTGGCTTTTTATGGCTACACCTTC
TRBJ1-2	13	TRBV18	NA	few	CASSKTNGHGYTF	TGTGCCAGCTCTAAGACTAACGGCCATGGCTACACCTTC
TRBJ1-4	13	TRBV12-3/TRBV12-4	NA	NA	CASGGGVSEKLFF	TGTGCCAGCGGGGGGGGGGTCAGTGAAAAACTGTTTTTT
TRBJ2-3	16	TRBV7-8	NA	few	CASSYSDRGGTDTQYF	TGTGCCAGCAGCTATAGCGACAGGGGAGGGACAGATACGCAGTATTTT
TRBJ2-2	15	TRBV24-1	TRBD1	few	CATSDPTGEAGELFF	TGTGCCACCAGTGACCCGACAGGGGAAGCCGGGGAGCTGTTTTTT
TRBJ2-2	12	TRBV29-1	NA	many	CSVEGGTGELFF	TGCAGCGTTGAAGGGGGCACCGGGGAGCTGTTTTTT
TRBJ2-1	18	TRBV12-3/TRBV12-4	NA	many	CASSLYRSPDGRWNEQFF	TGTGCCAGCAGTCTATACAGATCTCCGGACGGCCGATGGAATGAGCAGTTCTTC
TRBJ2-1	18	TRBV7-2	NA	many	CASSRDQSRRRTYNEQFF	TGTGCCAGCAGCCGCGACCAATCACGGCGGAGGACCTACAATGAGCAGTTCTTC
TRBJ2-7	15	TRBV5-1	NA	many	CASSLVATSSYEQYF	TGCGCCAGCAGCTTGGTGGCCACCAGCTCCTACGAGCAGTACTTC
TRBJ2-7	12	TRBV6-4	NA	NA	CASSEPALARGF	TGTGCCAGCAGTGAGCCTGCTCTAGCGAGAGGCTTC
TRBJ2-3	14	TRBV20-1	NA	NA	CSAREIEGTDTQYF	TGCAGTGCTAGAGAAATCGAGGGTACAGATACGCAGTATTTT
TRBJ2-1	21	TRBV4-1	NA	few	CASSQKTFRGAAEGLYNEQFF	TGCGCCAGCAGCCAAAAGACTTTTCGGGGGGCCGCGGAGGGACTTTACAATGAGCAGTTCTTC
TRBJ1-1	14	TRBV6-2/TRBV6-3	NA	many	CASSYSPGETEAFF	TGTGCCAGCAGTTACTCCCCGGGAGAGACTGAAGCTTTCTTT
TRBJ2-1	15	TRBV14	NA	many	CASGELTGRLGEQFF	TGTGCCAGCGGCGAGTTGACGGGGAGGCTTGGTGAGCAGTTCTTC
TRBJ2-1	13	TRBV29-1	NA	NA	CSVGRKPKGEQFF	TGCAGCGTGGGGCGGAAACCCAAGGGGGAGCAGTTCTTC
TRBJ2-3	14	TRBV18	NA	many	CASSPPSGTDTQYF	TGTGCCAGCTCACCACCCTCGGGCACAGATACGCAGTATTTT
TRBJ1-5	14	TRBV6-2/TRBV6-3	NA	NA	CASSPRGWNQPQHF	TGTGCCAGCTCCCCCCGGGGATGGAATCAGCCCCAGCATTTT
TRBJ1-2	16	TRBV7-9	NA	few	CASSLGDLENNYGYTF	TGTGCCAGCAGCTTAGGGGACTTGGAGAATAACTATGGCTACACCTTC
TRBJ2-4	16	TRBV7-2	NA	NA	CASSLDHTIAKNIQYF	TGTGCCAGCAGCTTAGACCACACTATAGCCAAAAACATTCAGTACTTC
TRBJ2-2	18	TRBV4-3	TRBD2	many	CASSQITGTSGGGGELFF	TGCGCCAGCAGCCAAATTACTGGGACTAGCGGCGGTGGCGGGGAGCTGTTTTTT
TRBJ2-2	14	TRBV10-1	NA	many	CATSIRGGTGELFF	TGCGCCACCTCAATCAGGGGTGGGACCGGGGAGCTGTTTTTT